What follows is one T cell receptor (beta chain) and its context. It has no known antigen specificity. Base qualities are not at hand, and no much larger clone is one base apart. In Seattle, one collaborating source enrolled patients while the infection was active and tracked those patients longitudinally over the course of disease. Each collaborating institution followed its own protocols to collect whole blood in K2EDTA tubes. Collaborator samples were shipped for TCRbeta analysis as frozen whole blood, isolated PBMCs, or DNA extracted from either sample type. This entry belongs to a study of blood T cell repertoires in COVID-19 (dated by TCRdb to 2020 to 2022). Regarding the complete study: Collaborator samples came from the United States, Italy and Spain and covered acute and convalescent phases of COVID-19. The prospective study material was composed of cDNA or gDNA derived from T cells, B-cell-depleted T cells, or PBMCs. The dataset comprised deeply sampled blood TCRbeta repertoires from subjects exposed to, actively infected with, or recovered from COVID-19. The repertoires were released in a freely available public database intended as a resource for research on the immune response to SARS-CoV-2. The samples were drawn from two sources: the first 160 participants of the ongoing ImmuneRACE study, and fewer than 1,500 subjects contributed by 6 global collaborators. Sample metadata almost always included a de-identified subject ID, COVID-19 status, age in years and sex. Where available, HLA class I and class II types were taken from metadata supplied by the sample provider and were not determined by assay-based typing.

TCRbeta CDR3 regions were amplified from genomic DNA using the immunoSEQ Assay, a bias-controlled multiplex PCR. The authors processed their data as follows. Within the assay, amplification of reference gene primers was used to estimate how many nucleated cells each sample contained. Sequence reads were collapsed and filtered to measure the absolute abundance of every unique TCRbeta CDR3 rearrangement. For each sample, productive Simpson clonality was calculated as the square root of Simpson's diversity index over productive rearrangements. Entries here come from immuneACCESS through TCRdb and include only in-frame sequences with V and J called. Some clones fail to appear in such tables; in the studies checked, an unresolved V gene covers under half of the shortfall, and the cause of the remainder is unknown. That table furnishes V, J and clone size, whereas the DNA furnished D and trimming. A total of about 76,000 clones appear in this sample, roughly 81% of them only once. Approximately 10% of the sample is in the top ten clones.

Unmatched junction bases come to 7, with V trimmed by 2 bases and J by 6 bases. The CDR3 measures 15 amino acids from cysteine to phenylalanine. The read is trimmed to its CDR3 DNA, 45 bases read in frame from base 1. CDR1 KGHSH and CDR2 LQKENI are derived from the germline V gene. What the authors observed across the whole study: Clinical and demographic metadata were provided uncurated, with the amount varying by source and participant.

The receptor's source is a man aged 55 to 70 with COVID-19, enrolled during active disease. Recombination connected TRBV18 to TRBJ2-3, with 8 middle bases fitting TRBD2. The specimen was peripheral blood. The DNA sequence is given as TGTGCCAGCTCACCATCTACGGGAGGGCCGGATACGCAGTATTTT. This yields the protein CASSPSTGGPDTQYF.